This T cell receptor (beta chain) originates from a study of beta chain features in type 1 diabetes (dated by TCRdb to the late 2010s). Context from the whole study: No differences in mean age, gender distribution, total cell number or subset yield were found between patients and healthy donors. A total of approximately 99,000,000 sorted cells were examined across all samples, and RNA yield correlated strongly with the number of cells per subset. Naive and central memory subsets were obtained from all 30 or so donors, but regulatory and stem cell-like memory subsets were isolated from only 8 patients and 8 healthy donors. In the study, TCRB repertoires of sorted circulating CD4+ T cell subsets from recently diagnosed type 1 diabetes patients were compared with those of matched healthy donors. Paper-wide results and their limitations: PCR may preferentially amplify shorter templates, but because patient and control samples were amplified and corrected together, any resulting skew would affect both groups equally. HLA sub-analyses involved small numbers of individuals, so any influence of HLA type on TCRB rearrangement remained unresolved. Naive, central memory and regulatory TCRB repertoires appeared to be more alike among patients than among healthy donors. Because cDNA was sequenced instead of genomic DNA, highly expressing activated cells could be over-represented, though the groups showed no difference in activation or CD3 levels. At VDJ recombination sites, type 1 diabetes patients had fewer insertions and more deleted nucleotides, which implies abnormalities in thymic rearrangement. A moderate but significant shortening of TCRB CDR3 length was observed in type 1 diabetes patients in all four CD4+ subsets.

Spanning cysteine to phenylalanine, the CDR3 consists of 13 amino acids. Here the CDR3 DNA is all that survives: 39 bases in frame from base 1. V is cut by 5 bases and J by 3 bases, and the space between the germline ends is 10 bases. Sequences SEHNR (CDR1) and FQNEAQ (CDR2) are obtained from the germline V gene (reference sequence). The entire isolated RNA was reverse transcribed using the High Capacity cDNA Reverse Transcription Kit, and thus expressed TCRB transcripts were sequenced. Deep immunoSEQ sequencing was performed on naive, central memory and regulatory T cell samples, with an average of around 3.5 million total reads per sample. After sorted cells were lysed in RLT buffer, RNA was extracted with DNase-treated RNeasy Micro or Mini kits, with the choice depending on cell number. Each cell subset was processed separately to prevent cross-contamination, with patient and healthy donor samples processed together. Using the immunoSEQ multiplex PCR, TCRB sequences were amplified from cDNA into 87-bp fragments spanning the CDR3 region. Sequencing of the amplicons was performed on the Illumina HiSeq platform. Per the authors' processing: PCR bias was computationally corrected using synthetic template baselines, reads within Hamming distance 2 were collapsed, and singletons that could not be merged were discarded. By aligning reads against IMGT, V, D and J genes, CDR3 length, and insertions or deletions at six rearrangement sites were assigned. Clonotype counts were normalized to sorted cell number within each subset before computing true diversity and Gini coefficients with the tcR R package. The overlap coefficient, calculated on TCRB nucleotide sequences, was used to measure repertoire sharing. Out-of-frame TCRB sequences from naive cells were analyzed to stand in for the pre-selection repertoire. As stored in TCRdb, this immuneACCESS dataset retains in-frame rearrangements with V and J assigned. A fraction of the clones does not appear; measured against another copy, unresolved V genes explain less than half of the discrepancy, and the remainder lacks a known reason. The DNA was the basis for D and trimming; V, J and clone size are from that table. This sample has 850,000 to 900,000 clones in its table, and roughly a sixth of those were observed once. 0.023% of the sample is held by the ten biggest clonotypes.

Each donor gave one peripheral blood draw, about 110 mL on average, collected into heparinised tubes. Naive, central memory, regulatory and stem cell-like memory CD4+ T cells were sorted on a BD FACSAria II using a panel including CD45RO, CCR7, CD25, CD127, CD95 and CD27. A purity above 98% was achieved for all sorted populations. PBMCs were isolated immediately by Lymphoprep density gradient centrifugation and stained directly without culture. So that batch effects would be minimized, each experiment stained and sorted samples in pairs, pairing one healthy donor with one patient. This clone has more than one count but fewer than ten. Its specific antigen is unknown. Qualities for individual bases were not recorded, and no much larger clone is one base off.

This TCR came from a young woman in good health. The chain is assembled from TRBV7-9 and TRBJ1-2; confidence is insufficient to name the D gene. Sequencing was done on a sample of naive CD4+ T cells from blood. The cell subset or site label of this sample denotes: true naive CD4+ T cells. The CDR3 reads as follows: CASSPDTYYGYTF. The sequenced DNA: TGTGCCAGCAGCCCCGACACCTACTATGGCTACACCTTC.